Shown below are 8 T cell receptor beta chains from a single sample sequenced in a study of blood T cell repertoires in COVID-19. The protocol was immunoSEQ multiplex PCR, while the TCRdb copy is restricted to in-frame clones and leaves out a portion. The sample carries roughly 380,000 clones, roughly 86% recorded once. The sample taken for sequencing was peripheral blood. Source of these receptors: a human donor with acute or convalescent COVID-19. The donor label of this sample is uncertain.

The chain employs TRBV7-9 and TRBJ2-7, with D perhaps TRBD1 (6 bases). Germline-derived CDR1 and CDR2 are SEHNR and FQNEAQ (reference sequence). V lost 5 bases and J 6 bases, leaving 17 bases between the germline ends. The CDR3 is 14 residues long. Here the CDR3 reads CASSADIQGGEQYF. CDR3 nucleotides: TGTGCCAGCAGCGCCGATATACAGGGTGGCGAGCAGTACTTC.

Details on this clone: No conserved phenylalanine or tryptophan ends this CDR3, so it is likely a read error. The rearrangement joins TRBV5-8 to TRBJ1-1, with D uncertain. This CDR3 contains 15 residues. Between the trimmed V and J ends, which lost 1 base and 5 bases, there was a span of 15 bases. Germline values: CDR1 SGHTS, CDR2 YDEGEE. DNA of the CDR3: TGTGCCAGCAGCTTGTGGCCGATAGGAGAAACTGAAGCTTTCCTT. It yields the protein CASSLWPIGETEAFL.

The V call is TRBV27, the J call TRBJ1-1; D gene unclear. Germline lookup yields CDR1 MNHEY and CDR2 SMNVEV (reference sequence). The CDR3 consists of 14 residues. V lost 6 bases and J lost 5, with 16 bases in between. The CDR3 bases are TGTGCCAGCAGCCCGACCCTGACGGGAACTGAAGCTTTCTTT. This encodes CASSPTLTGTEAFF.

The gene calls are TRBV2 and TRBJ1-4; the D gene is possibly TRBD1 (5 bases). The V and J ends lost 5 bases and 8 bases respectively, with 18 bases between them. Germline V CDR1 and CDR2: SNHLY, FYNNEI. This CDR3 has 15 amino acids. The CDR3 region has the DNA TGTGCCAGCAGTCTCATTCCCGGGACTGCAGAAAAACTGTTTTTT. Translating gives CASSLIPGTAEKLFF.

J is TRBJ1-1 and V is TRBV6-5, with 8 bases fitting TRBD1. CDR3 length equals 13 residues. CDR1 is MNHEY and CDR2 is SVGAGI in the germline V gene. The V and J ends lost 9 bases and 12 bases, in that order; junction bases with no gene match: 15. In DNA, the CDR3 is TGTGCCAGTTCATCAACAGGGGGAGTCAGTACTTTCTTT. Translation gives CASSSTGGVSTFF.

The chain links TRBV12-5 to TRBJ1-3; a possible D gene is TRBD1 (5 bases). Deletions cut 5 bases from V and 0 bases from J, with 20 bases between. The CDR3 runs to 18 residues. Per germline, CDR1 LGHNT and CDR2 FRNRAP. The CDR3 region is CASGPAHGGGHSGNTIYF. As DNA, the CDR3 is TGTGCTAGTGGTCCCGCCCACGGGGGTGGCCACTCTGGAAACACCATATATTTT.

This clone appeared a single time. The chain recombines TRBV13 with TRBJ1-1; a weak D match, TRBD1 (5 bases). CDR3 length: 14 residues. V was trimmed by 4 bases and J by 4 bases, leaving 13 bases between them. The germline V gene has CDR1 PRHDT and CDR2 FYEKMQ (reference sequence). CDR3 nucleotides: TGTGCCAGCAGCTCGACAGCTCGAGCCACTGAAGCTTTCTTT. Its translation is CASSSTARATEAFF.

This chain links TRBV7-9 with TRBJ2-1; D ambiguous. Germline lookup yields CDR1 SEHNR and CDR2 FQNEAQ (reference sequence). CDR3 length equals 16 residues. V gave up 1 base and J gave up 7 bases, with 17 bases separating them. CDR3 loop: CASSLGGNPTQNEQFF. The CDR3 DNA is TGTGCCAGCAGCTTAGGCGGAAATCCAACTCAGAATGAGCAGTTCTTC.